The source of this T cell receptor (beta chain) is a study of graft-versus-host responses after intestinal transplantation. At the level of the study: The transplants performed in recipients were multivisceral, liver-intestinal, or isolated intestinal.

V was clipped by 6 bases and J by 6 bases; unmatched bases: 4. The germline gives CDR1 MNHNY, CDR2 SVGAGI (reference sequence). This CDR3 spans 14 amino acids. Concerning this clone: The antigen is unknown.

Generated by immunoSEQ multiplex PCR, the TCRdb table keeps only in-frame clones and is missing some. The sample records 140,000 or so clones, around 90% being singletons. Overall study results and limits: Analysis identified GvH clones in recipient marrow, with some appearing first in ileum or blood. Some patients had graft-donor T cell macrochimerism. In their allografts, the ratios of graft-versus-host to host-versus-graft T cell clones were high.

The V gene is TRBV6-6, the J gene TRBJ1-6, with 8 positions matching TRBD1. This TCR was sampled from a human donor who received an intestinal transplant. Sample: unstimulated CD4+ T cells sorted from spleen or lymph node cells, taken before intestinal transplant. This CDR3 is CASSDRGGNSPLHF. DNA of the CDR3: TGTGCCAGCAGCGACAGGGGAGGTAATTCACCCCTCCACTTT.